This is a list of T cell receptor beta chains from one sample in a study of technical replicates of blood from several donors. Sequencing used immunoSEQ multiplex PCR; TCRdb keeps in-frame clones, though not all of them. The data show some 74,000 clones, roughly 95% seen once. Sequencing used T cells isolated from PBMCs. The receptor source for this set is a human donor in good health. Both conserved end residues are part of each CDR3. Some rows mark clone size as missing; the rest say once, few, many or name a class of expanded clone.

j_call clone_size v_call cdr3_aa
TRBJ2-2 once TRBV27 CASSLPGGELFF
TRBJ2-1 - TRBV19 CASSSENRVSHNEQFF
TRBJ1-5 - TRBV29-1 CSVITGDSNQPQHF
TRBJ1-2 once TRBV6-6 CAILDGGRGYTF
TRBJ1-2 - TRBV19 CASSHRRDRVNYGYTF
TRBJ2-7 - TRBV6-5 CASRGHGGDEQYF
TRBJ1-6 few TRBV7-9 CASSLRQDSPLHF
TRBJ1-5 - TRBV5-1 CASSEGVSNQPQHF
TRBJ2-7 - TRBV28 CASSLRGFYEQYF
TRBJ2-1 - TRBV10-3 CAISANNEQFF
TRBJ2-3 - TRBV4-2 CASSPDYLREDTQYF
TRBJ2-1 - TRBV18 CASSPTSGTAFRSSYQFF
TRBJ1-2 - TRBV20-1 CSALISYGYTF
TRBJ1-6 - TRBV9 CASAIDPAGNSPLHF
TRBJ1-5 - TRBV28 CASSIRGEGYQPQHF
TRBJ1-2 - TRBV29-1 CSVSETGIYGYTF